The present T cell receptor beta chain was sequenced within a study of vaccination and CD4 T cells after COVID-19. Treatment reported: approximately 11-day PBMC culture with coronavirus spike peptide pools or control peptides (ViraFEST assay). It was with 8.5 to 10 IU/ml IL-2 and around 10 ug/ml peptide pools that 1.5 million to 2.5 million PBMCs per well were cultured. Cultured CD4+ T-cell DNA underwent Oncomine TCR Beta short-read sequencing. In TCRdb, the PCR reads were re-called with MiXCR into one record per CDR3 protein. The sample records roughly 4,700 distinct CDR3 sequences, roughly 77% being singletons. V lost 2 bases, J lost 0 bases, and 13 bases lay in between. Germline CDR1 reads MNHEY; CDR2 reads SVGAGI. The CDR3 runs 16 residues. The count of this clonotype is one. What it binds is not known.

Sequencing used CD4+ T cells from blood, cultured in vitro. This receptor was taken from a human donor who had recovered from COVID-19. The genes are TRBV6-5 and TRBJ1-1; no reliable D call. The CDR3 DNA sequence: TGTGCCAGCAGTTACAGATCATCGGGGATGAACACTGAAGCTTTCTTT. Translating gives CASSYRSSGMNTEAFF.